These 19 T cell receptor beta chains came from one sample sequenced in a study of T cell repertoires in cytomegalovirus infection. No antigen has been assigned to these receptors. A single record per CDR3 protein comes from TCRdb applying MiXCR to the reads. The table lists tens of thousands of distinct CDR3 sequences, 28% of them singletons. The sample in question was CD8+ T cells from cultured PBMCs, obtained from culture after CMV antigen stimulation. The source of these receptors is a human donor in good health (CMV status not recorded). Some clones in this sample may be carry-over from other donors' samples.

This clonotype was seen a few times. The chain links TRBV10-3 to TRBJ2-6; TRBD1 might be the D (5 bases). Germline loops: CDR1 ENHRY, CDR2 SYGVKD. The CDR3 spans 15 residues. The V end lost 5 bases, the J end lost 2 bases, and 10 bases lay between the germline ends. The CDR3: CAISRLGPGANVLTF. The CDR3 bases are TGTGCCATCAGTAGACTGGGGCCTGGGGCCAACGTCCTGACTTTC.

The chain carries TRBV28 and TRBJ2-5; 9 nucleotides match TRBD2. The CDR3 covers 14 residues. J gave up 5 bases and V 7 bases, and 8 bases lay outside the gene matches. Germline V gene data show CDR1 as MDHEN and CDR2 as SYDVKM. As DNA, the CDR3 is TGTGCCAGCACGGGCCTAGCGGGGCGGGAGACCCAGTACTTC. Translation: CASTGLAGRETQYF.

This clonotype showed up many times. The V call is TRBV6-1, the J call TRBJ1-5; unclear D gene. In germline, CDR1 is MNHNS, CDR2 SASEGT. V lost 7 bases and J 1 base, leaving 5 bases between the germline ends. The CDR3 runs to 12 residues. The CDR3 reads CASKRSNQPQHF. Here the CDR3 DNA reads TGTGCCAGCAAACGGAGCAATCAGCCCCAGCATTTT.

In DNA form, the CDR3 reads TGTGCCAGCAGCGGCAGCGAGCAGTTCTTC. It yields the protein CASSGSEQFF. The chain carries TRBV9 and TRBJ2-1, with D uncertain. CDR1 is SGDLS, CDR2 YYNGEE, per germline. The length of the CDR3 is 10 residues. The V end lost 3 bases, the J end lost 10 bases, and 5 bases lay between the germline ends.

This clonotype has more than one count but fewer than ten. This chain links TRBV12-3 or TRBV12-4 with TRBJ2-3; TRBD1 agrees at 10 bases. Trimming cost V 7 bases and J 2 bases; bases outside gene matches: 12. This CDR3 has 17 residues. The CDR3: CASTPGTGAYFTDTQYF. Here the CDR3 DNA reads TGTGCCAGCACTCCCGGGACAGGGGCTTATTTCACAGATACGCAGTATTTT.

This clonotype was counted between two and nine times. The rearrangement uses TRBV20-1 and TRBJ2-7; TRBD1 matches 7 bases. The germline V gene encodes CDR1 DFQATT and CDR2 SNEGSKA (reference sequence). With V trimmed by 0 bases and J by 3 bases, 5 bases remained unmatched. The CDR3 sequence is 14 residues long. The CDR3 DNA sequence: TGCAGTGCTAGAGATTCGGGACAGCGCTACGAGCAGTACTTC. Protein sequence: CSARDSGQRYEQYF.

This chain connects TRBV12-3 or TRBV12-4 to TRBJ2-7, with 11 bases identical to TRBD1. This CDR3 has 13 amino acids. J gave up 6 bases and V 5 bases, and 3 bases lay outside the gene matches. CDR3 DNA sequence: TGTGCCAGCAGTGCAGGGACAGGGGGCGAGCAGTACTTC. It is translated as CASSAGTGGEQYF.

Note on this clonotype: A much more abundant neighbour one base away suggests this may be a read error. CDR3 sequence (DNA): TGTGCCAACAGTAAGGTCCGGGACAAGGGGACGGGCGGGGAGCTGTTTTTT. Protein product: CANSKVRDKGTGGELFF. The chain recombines TRBV12-3 or TRBV12-4 with TRBJ2-2; perhaps TRBD1 as D (6 bases). CDR3 length equals 17 residues.

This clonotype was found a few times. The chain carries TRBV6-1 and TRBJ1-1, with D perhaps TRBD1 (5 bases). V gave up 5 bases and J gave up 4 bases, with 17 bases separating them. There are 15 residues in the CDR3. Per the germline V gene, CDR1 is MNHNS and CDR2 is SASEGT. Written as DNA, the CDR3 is TGTGCCAGCAGTTTGATTCAGGGTTCGAGCACTGAAGCTTTCTTT. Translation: CASSLIQGSSTEAFF.

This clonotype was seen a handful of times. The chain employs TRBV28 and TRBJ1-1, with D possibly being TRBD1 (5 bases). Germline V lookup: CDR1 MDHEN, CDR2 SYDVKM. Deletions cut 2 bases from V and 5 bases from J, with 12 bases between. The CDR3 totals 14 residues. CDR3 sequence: CASSLPQGGTEAFF. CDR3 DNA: TGTGCCAGCAGTTTACCTCAGGGCGGAACTGAAGCTTTCTTT.

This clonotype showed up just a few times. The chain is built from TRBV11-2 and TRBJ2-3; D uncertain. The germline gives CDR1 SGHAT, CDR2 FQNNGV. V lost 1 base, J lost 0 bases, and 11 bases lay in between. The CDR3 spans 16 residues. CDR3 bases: TGTGCCAGCAGCTTAGTAGGCAGGCCTAGCACAGATACGCAGTATTTT. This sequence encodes CASSLVGRPSTDTQYF.

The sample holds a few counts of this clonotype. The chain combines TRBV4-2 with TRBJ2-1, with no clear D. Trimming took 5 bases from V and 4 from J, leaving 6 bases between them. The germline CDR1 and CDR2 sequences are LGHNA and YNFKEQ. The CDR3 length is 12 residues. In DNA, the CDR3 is TGTGCCAGCAGCTCCGGGTACAATGAGCAGTTCTTC. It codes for CASSSGYNEQFF.

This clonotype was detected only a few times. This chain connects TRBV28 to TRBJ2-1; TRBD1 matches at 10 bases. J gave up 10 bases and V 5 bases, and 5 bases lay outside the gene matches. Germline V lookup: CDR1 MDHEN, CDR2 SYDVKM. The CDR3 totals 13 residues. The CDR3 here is CASSLQTGGEQFF. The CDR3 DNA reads TGTGCCAGCAGTCTCCAGACAGGGGGCGAGCAGTTCTTC.

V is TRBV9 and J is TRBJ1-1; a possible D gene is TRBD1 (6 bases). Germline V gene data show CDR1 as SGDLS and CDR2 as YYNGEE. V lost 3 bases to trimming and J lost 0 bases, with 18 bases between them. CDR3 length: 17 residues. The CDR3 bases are TGTGCCAGCAGCGCCACAGGGTCGTCGGGCATGAACACTGAAGCTTTCTTT. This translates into CASSATGSSGMNTEAFF.

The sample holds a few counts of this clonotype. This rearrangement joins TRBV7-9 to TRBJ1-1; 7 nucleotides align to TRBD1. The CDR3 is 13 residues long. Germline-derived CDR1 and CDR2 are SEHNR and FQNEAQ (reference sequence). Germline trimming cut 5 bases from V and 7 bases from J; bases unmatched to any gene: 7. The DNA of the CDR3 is TGTGCCAGCAGCGTCGACAGGGTCATTGAAGCTTTCTTT. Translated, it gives CASSVDRVIEAFF. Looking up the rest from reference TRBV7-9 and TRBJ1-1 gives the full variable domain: DTGVSQNPRHKITKRGQNVTFRCDPISEHNRLYWYRQTLGQGPEFLTYFQNEAQLEKSRLLSDRFSAERPKGSFSTLEIQRTEQGDSAMYLCASSVDRVIEAFFGQGTRLTVV.

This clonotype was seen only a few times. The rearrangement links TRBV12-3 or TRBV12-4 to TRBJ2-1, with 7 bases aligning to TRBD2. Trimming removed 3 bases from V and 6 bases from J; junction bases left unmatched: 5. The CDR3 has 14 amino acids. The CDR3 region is CASSFPAGLNEQFF. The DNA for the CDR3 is TGTGCCAGCAGTTTCCCAGCGGGACTCAATGAGCAGTTCTTC.

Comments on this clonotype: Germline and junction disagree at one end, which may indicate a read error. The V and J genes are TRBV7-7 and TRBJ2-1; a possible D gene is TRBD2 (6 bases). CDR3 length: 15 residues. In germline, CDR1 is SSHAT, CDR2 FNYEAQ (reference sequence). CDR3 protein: CASSLGDSGYNEQFF. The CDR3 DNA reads TGTGCTAGCAGTTTGGGGGACTCTGGATACAATGAGCAGTTCTTC.

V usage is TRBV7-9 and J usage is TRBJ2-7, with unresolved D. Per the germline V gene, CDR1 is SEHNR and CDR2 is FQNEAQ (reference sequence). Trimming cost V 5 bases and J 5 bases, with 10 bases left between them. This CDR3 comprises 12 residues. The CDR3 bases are TGTGCCAGCAGCCCAAGACCGAACGAGCAGTACTTC. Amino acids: CASSPRPNEQYF. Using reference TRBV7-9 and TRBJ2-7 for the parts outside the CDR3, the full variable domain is DTGVSQNPRHKITKRGQNVTFRCDPISEHNRLYWYRQTLGQGPEFLTYFQNEAQLEKSRLLSDRFSAERPKGSFSTLEIQRTEQGDSAMYLCASSPRPNEQYFGPGTRLTVT.

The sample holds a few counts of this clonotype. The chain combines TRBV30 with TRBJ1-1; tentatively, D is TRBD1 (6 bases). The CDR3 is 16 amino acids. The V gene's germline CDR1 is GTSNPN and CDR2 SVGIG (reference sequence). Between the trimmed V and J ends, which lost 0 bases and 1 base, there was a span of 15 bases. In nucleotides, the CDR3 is TGTGCCTGGAGTGTACCGGGGGCAGGTAGGAACACTGAAGCTTTCTTT. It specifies CAWSVPGAGRNTEAFF.